What follows are 30 T cell receptor beta chains derived from one specimen sequenced in a study of early T cells in non-severe SARS-CoV-2 infection (dated by TCRdb to 2020 to 2022). The library was made by 5' RACE. Sequenced on a NextSeq 500. TCRdb itself trimmed the public reads at Q25 with fastp, ran MiXCR and retained productive beta chains. For every CDR3 protein sequence, its rows merge into one entry that carries the most common genes and DNA. Recorded for this sample are 55,000 to 65,000 distinct CDR3 sequences; 10% to 13% of them occurred a single time. The top ten clonotypes cover under 2% of the sample. Source material: whole blood. Receptors were obtained from an adult who was a healthcare worker with PCR-confirmed SARS-CoV-2 infection or an uninfected control (not recorded which).

This clonotype was recorded at least ten times. This rearrangement joins TRBV20-1 to TRBJ1-6; TRBD1 aligns across 8 bases. Germline values: CDR1 DFQATT, CDR2 SNEGSKA (reference sequence). The CDR3 covers 16 residues. J was trimmed by 3 bases and V by 3 bases; bases with no gene match: 7. The CDR3 reads CSARGDRWGYNSPLHF. Written as DNA, the CDR3 is TGCAGTGCTAGGGGGGACAGGTGGGGCTATAATTCACCCCTCCACTTT.

This clonotype was seen ten or more times. J is TRBJ2-7 and V is TRBV27; D is perhaps TRBD2 (7 bases). The germline V gene encodes CDR1 MNHEY and CDR2 SMNVEV (reference sequence). The CDR3 sequence is 15 residues long. Trimming stripped 2 bases from V and 7 bases from J, with 18 bases between. In DNA form, the CDR3 reads TGTGCCAGCAGTTTAACCAACGGGGGGCAGGGAGAGCAGTACTTC. Protein sequence: CASSLTNGGQGEQYF.

This clonotype was seen only a few times. The chain couples TRBV10-3 to TRBJ2-7; TRBD2 matches at 10 bases. The CDR3 runs to 15 residues. In germline, CDR1 is ENHRY, CDR2 SYGVKD. Germline trimming cut 2 bases from V and 2 bases from J; bases unmatched to any gene: 3. The DNA for the CDR3 is TGTGCCATCAGTGAGGGACTAGCGGCGACCTACGAGCAGTACTTC. Protein product: CAISEGLAATYEQYF.

This chain links TRBV6-6 with TRBJ1-1, with a weak D call TRBD1 (6 bases). Trimming stripped 7 bases from V and 5 bases from J, with 20 bases between. Germline V gene data show CDR1 as MNHNY and CDR2 as SVGAGI (reference sequence). There are 15 residues in the CDR3. The CDR3 DNA reads as TGTGCCAGCACCTGGGGGGGGGCGAAGGATACTGAAGCTTTCTTT. Residues: CASTWGGAKDTEAFF.

At least ten counts were recorded for this clonotype. The V gene is TRBV6-5, the J gene TRBJ2-7; D is perhaps TRBD1 (6 bases). This CDR3 contains 14 residues. Trimming removed 2 bases from V and 1 base from J, with 9 bases in between. Per germline, CDR1 MNHEY and CDR2 SVGAGI. The CDR3 DNA reads TGTGCCAGCAGTTACCGGGACACTTCCTACGAGCAGTACTTC. Translation gives CASSYRDTSYEQYF.

The gene calls are TRBV7-2 and TRBJ1-4; D ambiguous. This CDR3 spans 17 amino acids. With 2 bases removed from V and 3 bases from J, the gap between germline ends came to 16 bases. Germline values: CDR1 SGHTA, CDR2 FQGNSA. CDR3 amino acids: CASSLFPPTVSNEKLFF. In DNA form, the CDR3 reads TGTGCCAGCAGCTTATTCCCCCCAACAGTCTCTAATGAAAAACTGTTTTTT.

This clonotype occurred once. It may be a read error: a sequence one base away is much more abundant. The chain combines TRBV12-3 or TRBV12-4 with TRBJ2-2; TRBD2 is a possible D gene (6 bases). V was pared by 6 bases and J by 2 bases, with 10 bases between. The CDR3 is made up of 14 amino acids. CDR3 loop: CASRGGLNTGELFF. The DNA for the CDR3 is TGTGCCAGCAGGGGGGGACTTAACACCGGGGAGCTGTTTTTT.

This clonotype was counted ten times or more. The V call is TRBV11-2, the J call TRBJ2-1; 12 bases map to TRBD2. The junction had 5 bases not matched to a gene; V was cut back by 5 bases and J by 6 bases. CDR1 is SGHAT and CDR2 is FQNNGV in the germline V gene. The CDR3 length is 15 residues. CDR3 in amino acids: CASSLGLAGSNEQFF. As DNA, the CDR3 is TGTGCCAGCAGCCTAGGACTAGCGGGGTCCAATGAGCAGTTCTTC. Variable domain in full (rest from reference TRBV11-2 and TRBJ2-1): EAGVAQSPRYKIIEKRQSVAFWCNPISGHATLYWYQQILGQGPKLLIQFQNNGVVDDSQLPKDRFSAERLKGVDSTLKIQPAKLEDSAVYLCASSLGLAGSNEQFFGPGTRLTVL.

This clonotype was picked up many times. The CDR3 region has the DNA TGCAGTGCTACCGGACAGGGGGCTGGTGGCACTGAAGCTTTCTTT. This encodes CSATGQGAGGTEAFF. The chain is built from TRBV20-1 and TRBJ1-1; TRBD1 aligns across 11 bases. The germline V gene has CDR1 DFQATT and CDR2 SNEGSKA (reference sequence). This CDR3 has 15 amino acids. Losses at the gene ends were 4 bases for V and 4 bases for J; bases not matched to a gene: 8.

The table lists this clonotype with a few counts. The chain combines TRBV11-2 with TRBJ2-5; 12 bases match TRBD2. The V segment lost 3 bases and the J segment 5 bases; nucleotides outside the gene matches: 7. Germline-derived CDR1 and CDR2 are SGHAT and FQNNGV. CDR3 length: 16 residues. The DNA of the CDR3 is TGTGCCAGCAGCTTCCGGACTAGCGGGGCCACTGAGACCCAGTACTTC. This gives the protein CASSFRTSGATETQYF.

There are many counts of this clonotype. The chain joins TRBV6-1 to TRBJ1-3; D perhaps matches TRBD1 (6 bases). CDR3 length: 15 residues. Per germline, CDR1 MNHNS and CDR2 SASEGT. Trimming took off 6 bases at V and 3 bases at J, with 15 bases between the two ends. The CDR3 DNA sequence: TGTGCCAGCAGCCCGGACAGAGAGTATGGAAACACCATATATTTT. As protein: CASSPDREYGNTIYF.

This clonotype has only a few counts. This chain uses TRBV5-1 with TRBJ2-3; 7 nucleotides align to TRBD1. The length of the CDR3 is 14 residues. Trimming cost V 4 bases and J 3 bases; bases outside gene matches: 5. The germline V gene encodes CDR1 SGHRS and CDR2 YFSETQ. For the CDR3, the DNA is TGCGCCAGCAGCCACAGGGGCGGGACAGATACGCAGTATTTT. This translates into CASSHRGGTDTQYF.

In this sample, this clonotype turned up many times. This chain joins TRBV6-5 and TRBJ2-1; a weak D match, TRBD1 (5 bases). The V end lost 5 bases, the J end lost 12 bases, and 11 bases lay between the germline ends. Germline lookup yields CDR1 MNHEY and CDR2 SVGAGI. The CDR3 consists of 11 residues. This CDR3 is CASSDRNRQFF. The CDR3 bases are TGTGCCAGCAGTGACAGAAATCGGCAGTTCTTC.

In this sample, this clonotype turned up many times. The V call is TRBV20-1, the J call TRBJ2-6; 10 bases agree with TRBD1. Germline CDR1 is DFQATT and CDR2 is SNEGSKA (reference sequence). V gave up 1 base and J gave up 1 base; unmatched junction bases: 7. The CDR3 contains 18 residues. The CDR3 spells CSARAYDRGRSGANVLTF. The CDR3 DNA follows: TGCAGTGCTAGAGCCTACGACAGGGGGCGTTCTGGGGCCAACGTCCTGACTTTC.

This clonotype was recorded many times. This rearrangement joins TRBV11-2 to TRBJ1-2; TRBD1 aligns across 8 bases. CDR1 and CDR2 (germline): SGHAT, FQNNGV. This CDR3 contains 15 residues. After removal of 5 bases from V and 5 bases from J, the junction contained 10 bases not matched to a gene. For the CDR3, the DNA is TGTGCCAGCAGCCCAACCGGGACAGGACTATATGGCTACACCTTC. Translating gives CASSPTGTGLYGYTF.

In its sample, this clonotype was seen a few times. This rearrangement joins TRBV7-2 to TRBJ2-5, with 11 bases matching TRBD2. CDR1 and CDR2 from the germline V gene are SGHTA and FQGNSA. V dropped 2 bases and J dropped 4; count of bases not matched to a gene: 6. This CDR3 has 16 amino acids. The CDR3 is CASSLLGSGGAETQYF. CDR3 nucleotides: TGTGCCAGCAGCTTATTGGGTAGCGGGGGGGCAGAGACCCAGTACTTC. The full variable domain, in which reference TRBV7-2 and TRBJ2-5 provide the parts outside the CDR3, is GAGVSQSPSNKVTEKGKDVELRCDPISGHTALYWYRQSLGQGLEFLIYFQGNSAPDKSGLPSDRFSAERTGGSVSTLTIQRTQQEDSAVYLCASSLLGSGGAETQYFGPGTRLLVL.

This clonotype was seen at least ten times. The V and J genes are TRBV7-3 and TRBJ2-2; D is ambiguous. The CDR3 loop spans 14 amino acids. Germline V gene data show CDR1 as SGHTA and CDR2 as FQGTGA. The V end was cut by 5 bases, the J end by 2 bases, with 9 bases between. The CDR3 DNA reads TGTGCCAGCAGCCGATACCGAAACACCGGGGAGCTGTTTTTT. Its protein product is CASSRYRNTGELFF.

This chain uses TRBV11-2 with TRBJ2-1, with 7 positions matching TRBD2. CDR3 length: 15 amino acids. CDR1 SGHAT and CDR2 FQNNGV come from the germline V gene. V was pared by 4 bases and J by 9 bases, with 12 bases of the junction left unmatched. The CDR3 here is CASSSGGSRWVEQFF. Written as DNA, the CDR3 is TGTGCCAGCAGCTCCGGGGGGAGCAGGTGGGTTGAGCAGTTCTTC.

This clonotype was counted ten times or more. This CDR3 reads CASSLVRGQETQYF. Here the CDR3 DNA reads TGCGCCAGCAGCTTGGTCAGGGGGCAAGAGACCCAGTACTTC. This chain links TRBV5-1 with TRBJ2-5; 7 bases match TRBD1. V dropped 0 bases and J dropped 2; count of bases not matched to a gene: 1. Per the germline V gene, CDR1 is SGHRS and CDR2 is YFSETQ. CDR3 length: 14 residues.

This clonotype occurred a few times. The V call is TRBV12-3 or TRBV12-4, the J call TRBJ2-6; D is undetermined. The CDR3 is 14 residues long. V lost 1 base and J lost 1, with 2 bases in between. The CDR3 coding sequence is TGTGCCAGCAGTTTAGGATCTGGGGCCAACGTCCTGACTTTC. This codes for CASSLGSGANVLTF.

The V gene is TRBV20-1, the J gene TRBJ1-1; tentative D call: TRBD1 (5 bases). Trimming left V 6 bases short and J 6 bases short, with 14 bases between. From germline, CDR1 is DFQATT and CDR2 SNEGSKA (reference sequence). The CDR3 sequence is 12 residues long. The CDR3 coding sequence is TGCAGTGCCCTGCCTGGGGGGGCTGAAGCTTTCTTT. Translating it yields CSALPGGAEAFF.

CDR3 DNA sequence: TGTGCCAGCAGCTGGAGCGGGGGTTCGAACACCGGGGAGCTGTTTTTT. Translated: CASSWSGGSNTGELFF. The chain is built from TRBV11-2 and TRBJ2-2; 8 bases are a match to TRBD2. The CDR3 has 16 residues. Looked up from germline, CDR1 is SGHAT and CDR2 is FQNNGV. J lost 0 bases, V lost 4 bases, and 4 bases had no gene match.

Written as DNA, the CDR3 is TGCGCCAGCAGCCTAACTAGCGGGGGGGCGACGCAGTATTTT. This encodes CASSLTSGGATQYF. This sequence joins TRBV5-1 and TRBJ2-3; 13 bases map to TRBD2. V was pared by 4 bases and J by 9 bases, with 5 bases of the junction left unmatched. This CDR3 is 14 amino acids long. Germline CDR1 and CDR2: SGHRS and YFSETQ.

The chain has TRBV12-3 or TRBV12-4 and TRBJ2-1; D not certain. The CDR3 runs 15 residues. The ends were cut back, 1 base at V and 5 bases at J, with 12 bases in the middle. CDR3 amino acids: CASSLDPPSNNEQFF. In nucleotides, the CDR3 is TGTGCCAGCAGTTTAGACCCCCCGAGCAACAATGAGCAGTTCTTC.

This clonotype was recorded a few times. V and J are TRBV29-1 and TRBJ1-1, with D tentatively TRBD1 (5 bases). The germline CDR1 and CDR2 sequences are SQVTM and ANQGSEA. V was trimmed by 8 bases and J by 1 base, leaving 8 bases between them. The CDR3 length is 11 residues. CDR3 loop: CSSGQNTEAFF. The CDR3, as DNA: TGCAGCTCTGGACAGAACACTGAAGCTTTCTTT.

This clonotype was recorded at least ten times. The chain's CDR3 is CASSLRQGGYNEQFF. The CDR3 DNA reads TGTGCCAGCAGCTTGCGACAGGGTGGCTACAATGAGCAGTTCTTC. The rearrangement joins TRBV7-2 to TRBJ2-1; 7 bases line up with TRBD1. The CDR3 contains 15 residues. J gave up 3 bases and V 3 bases, and 5 bases lay outside the gene matches. Germline V lookup: CDR1 SGHTA, CDR2 FQGNSA.

This clonotype appeared many times. The chain has TRBV7-2 and TRBJ2-5; 7 nucleotides line up with TRBD2. Germline CDR1 SGHTA, CDR2 FQGNSA. The ends lost 2 bases at V and 3 bases at J; junction bases unmatched: 6. The CDR3 has 15 residues. CDR3 protein: CASSLPGGVKETQYF. CDR3 coding DNA: TGTGCCAGCAGCTTACCGGGGGGAGTTAAAGAGACCCAGTACTTC.

The chain links TRBV11-2 to TRBJ1-2; D gene ambiguous. Trimming cost V 3 bases and J 4 bases, with 15 bases left between them. Germline V gene lookup returns CDR1 SGHAT and CDR2 FQNNGV. The CDR3 has 15 amino acids. For the CDR3, the DNA is TGTGCCAGCAGCTTGGCGGGCATCGGTGGCTATGGCTACACCTTC. As protein: CASSLAGIGGYGYTF.

There are many counts of this clonotype. The chain joins TRBV5-1 to TRBJ2-7, with 8 positions matching TRBD2. J lost 1 base, V lost 2 bases, and 2 bases had no gene match. The CDR3 contains 14 residues. Germline loops: CDR1 SGHRS, CDR2 YFSETQ. CDR3 amino acids: CASSFSGASYEQYF. The CDR3, as DNA: TGCGCCAGCAGCTTTAGCGGGGCTTCCTACGAGCAGTACTTC. The full variable domain, with the rest looked up from reference TRBV5-1 and TRBJ2-7, is KAGVTQTPRYLIKTRGQQVTLSCSPISGHRSVSWYQQTPGQGLQFLFEYFSETQRNKGNFPGRFSGRQFSNSRSEMNVSTLELGDSALYLCASSFSGASYEQYFGPGTRLTVT.

This clonotype was observed many times. The chain uses TRBV4-3 and TRBJ2-7, with D perhaps matching TRBD1 (5 bases). CDR3 size: 18 residues. Germline loops: CDR1 LGHNA, CDR2 YSLEER. With 0 bases removed from V and 3 bases from J, the gap between germline ends came to 21 bases. CDR3 region: CASSQELPAAGLLYEQYF. CDR3 DNA: TGCGCCAGCAGCCAAGAACTACCCGCGGCAGGGCTCCTCTACGAGCAGTACTTC.